A selection of T cell receptor beta chains follows, all from one sample in a study of blood T cells in healthy people across ages. TCRdb processed the 5' RACE reads anew with MiXCR; each CDR3 protein has one entry. This sample yields 1,500,000 or so distinct CDR3 sequences, of which almost 60% are seen a single time; roughly 6.3% belongs to the top ten. The sequencing input was blood. Source of these receptors: a man in his late teens or twenties in good health. Both conserved end residues are part of each CDR3. A D gene is named only where the DNA matches it firmly. Clone size, where shown, is once, few, many, or a class for clones that have expanded.

>TRBV6-1|.|.|TRBJ2-1
TGTGCCGGGGAATGGGGATACAATGAGCAGTTCTTC
CAGEWGYNEQFF
>TRBV15|TRBD1|.|TRBJ1-5
TGTGCCACGGGAGGGACAGTGAATCAGCCCCAGCATTTT
CATGGTVNQPQHF
>TRBV4-1|.|.|TRBJ2-5
TGCGCCAGCAGCCTCCCCCCCTCGACCGGGACACAGAGAAAGCGTTCCCAAGAGACCCAGTACTTC
CASSLPPSTGTQRKRSQETQYF
>TRBV7-2|TRBD2|.|TRBJ2-1
TGTGCCAGCAGCTTAAGGCTAGCGGGTCCTAATGAGCAGTTCTTC
CASSLRLAGPNEQFF
>TRBV4-1|.|.|TRBJ1-1
TGCGCCAGCAGCCAAGTTTCCGGTGAAGCTTTCTTT
CASSQVSGEAFF
>TRBV28|TRBD1|few|TRBJ1-1
TGTGCCAGCAGTTCGGGAGGACAGGGACGCACTGAAGCTTTCTTT
CASSSGGQGRTEAFF
>TRBV25-1|.|.|TRBJ2-3
TGCGCCAGCACCGGGGGTATTAGTACAGATACGCAGTATTTT
CASTGGISTDTQYF
>TRBV4-1|.|.|TRBJ1-1
TGCGCCAGCAGCCAAGAAGGGACGGTTAGGGCTTTCTTT
CASSQEGTVRAFF
>TRBV18|.|.|TRBJ2-3
TGTGCCAGCTCACCATCCCCGGACAGCGCTGACACAGATACGCAGTATTTT
CASSPSPDSADTDTQYF
>TRBV12-3/TRBV12-4|.|few|TRBJ1-2
TGTGCCAGCAGGACGACAGGACATCGTTATGGCTACACCTTC
CASRTTGHRYGYTF
>TRBV25-1|.|.|TRBJ2-3
TGTGCCAGCCTCCGACAGGAACAAGATACGCAGTATTTT
CASLRQEQDTQYF
>TRBV12-3/TRBV12-4|.|.|TRBJ2-5
TGTGTCAGCAGCCCGGACAGTTTTCAAGAGACCCAGTACTTC
CVSSPDSFQETQYF
>TRBV6-2/TRBV6-3|.|few|TRBJ2-1
TGTGCCAGCAGTTACTCGACACCCTACAATGAGCAGTTCTTC
CASSYSTPYNEQFF
>TRBV6-2/TRBV6-3|.|.|TRBJ1-2
TGTGCCAGCAGTTACACCGGCAGGGTGGATGGCTACACCTTC
CASSYTGRVDGYTF
>TRBV18|.|.|TRBJ1-1
TGTGCCAGCTCATCCTCTCAGGATAGGACTGAAGCTTTCTTT
CASSSSQDRTEAFF
>TRBV7-2|.|.|TRBJ2-6
TGTGCCAGCAGCTTAGTTGTAGGACTGAGCTCTGGGGCCAACGTCCTGACTTTC
CASSLVVGLSSGANVLTF
>TRBV15|.|few|TRBJ2-3
TGTGCCACCACGACCCCTAGCACAGATACGCAGTATTTT
CATTTPSTDTQYF
>TRBV7-8|TRBD2|.|TRBJ2-3
TGTGCCAGCAACTCAAGGGGCGGGAGAGTAGATACGCAGTATTTT
CASNSRGGRVDTQYF
>TRBV20-1|.|.|TRBJ1-5
TGCAGTGCTAGAGGAGGGGGGTGGCCCCAGCATTTT
CSARGGGWPQHF
>TRBV11-2|TRBD1|.|TRBJ2-7
TGTGCCAGCAGTTTAGACAGGGGGTCGTACAATGAGCAGTACTTC
CASSLDRGSYNEQYF
>TRBV4-1|.|.|TRBJ2-7
TGCGCCAGCAGCCAATTACAGGGTGTCTACTCCTACGAGCAGTACTTC
CASSQLQGVYSYEQYF
>TRBV29-1|.|few|TRBJ2-4
TGCAGCGTTAGACAGGACGGAAAAAACATTCAGTACTTC
CSVRQDGKNIQYF
>TRBV12-3/TRBV12-4|TRBD2|.|TRBJ2-5
TGTGCCAGCAGCGGACTAGCGGGGTACCAAGAGACCCAGTACTTC
CASSGLAGYQETQYF
>TRBV12-3/TRBV12-4|TRBD2|few|TRBJ2-3
TGTGCCAGCAGCGGACTAGCGGGGAGCACAGATACGCAGTATTTT
CASSGLAGSTDTQYF
>TRBV7-2|TRBD2|many|TRBJ2-1
TGTGCCAGCAGCTACGGGACTAGCCACGAGGGTGAGCAGTTCTTC
CASSYGTSHEGEQFF
>TRBV12-3/TRBV12-4|.|.|TRBJ2-3
TGTGCCAGCAGTTTTAGCATCCCAGATACGCAGTATTTT
CASSFSIPDTQYF
>TRBV5-1|TRBD1|.|TRBJ1-2
TGCGCCAGCACCCCGGAGCCGGGACAGGTCCAGGGCTACACCTTC
CASTPEPGQVQGYTF
>TRBV5-1|TRBD1|.|TRBJ2-7
TGCGCCAGCAGCTTCGACAGGGTACCCCACGAGCAGTACTTC
CASSFDRVPHEQYF
>TRBV20-1|TRBD1|.|TRBJ1-4
TGCAGTGCTAGGCTGACAGGGGATTCGGAAAAACTGTTTTTT
CSARLTGDSEKLFF
>TRBV2|.|.|TRBJ2-7
TGTGCCAGCAGTGTTGCAGGGATGAGCGAGCAGTACTTC
CASSVAGMSEQYF
>TRBV6-2/TRBV6-3|TRBD2|.|TRBJ2-7
TGTGCCAGCAGCCGTATCCCTAGCGGGAGGTGGTACGAGCAGTACTTC
CASSRIPSGRWYEQYF
>TRBV4-2|.|.|TRBJ1-1
TGTGCCAGCAGCCAAGATGTACGGGACACTGAAGCTTTCTTT
CASSQDVRDTEAFF
>TRBV20-1|.|once|TRBJ2-6
TGCAGTGCTCCTCCGCAGGGCCCCTCTGGGGCCAACGTCCTGACTTTC
CSAPPQGPSGANVLTF
>TRBV14|.|once|TRBJ1-2
TGTGCCACCAGGACAGTTTATGGCTACACCTTC
CATRTVYGYTF
>TRBV20-1|.|.|TRBJ2-6
TGCAGTTCATTACGGGCCCTCTCAAGCTCTGGGGCCAACGTCCTGACTTTC
CSSLRALSSSGANVLTF
>TRBV20-1|.|.|TRBJ2-7
TGCAGTGCTATAAAGTTCAAGATAGCTGGCGACGAGCAGTACTTC
CSAIKFKIAGDEQYF
>TRBV15|TRBD2|.|TRBJ2-1
TGTGCCACCAGCGGGAAGCGGGAGGGCTACAATGAGCAGTTCTTC
CATSGKREGYNEQFF
>TRBV6-1|TRBD2|.|TRBJ2-5
TGTGCCAGCAGCCAATATCACCCCGGGACTAGCGGGGGGGCCGTGCAGACCCAGTACTTC
CASSQYHPGTSGGAVQTQYF
>TRBV29-1|TRBD1|few|TRBJ2-7
TGCAGCGTTGAGGAACAGGGGCTTACCTACGAGCAGTACTTC
CSVEEQGLTYEQYF
>TRBV20-1|TRBD1|.|TRBJ2-7
TGCAGTGCTAGAGGGCAAAGGGACAGGGGATGGGAGCAGTACTTC
CSARGQRDRGWEQYF
>TRBV20-1|.|.|TRBJ2-1
TGCAGTGCTAGTGCCCGGGACGGCCACAATGAGCAGTTCTTC
CSASARDGHNEQFF
>TRBV29-1|.|.|TRBJ2-7
TGCAGCGTCGCCCACTTGGGACCTAACTACGAGCAGTACTTC
CSVAHLGPNYEQYF
>TRBV6-5|.|once|TRBJ2-1
TGTGCCGGGGGGAAAACTGACGATGAGCAGTTCTTC
CAGGKTDDEQFF
>TRBV6-4|.|.|TRBJ1-2
TGTGCCAGCACCGACTCGGGAAAAATTAACTATGGCTACACCTTC
CASTDSGKINYGYTF
>TRBV6-1|.|.|TRBJ2-3
TGTGCCAGCAGTGAACGTGGGGCTAGCAGTGATCAAGAAGATACGCAGTATTTT
CASSERGASSDQEDTQYF
>TRBV10-3|.|.|TRBJ2-7
TGTGCCCCCAATCCCGCTACGTACGAGCAGTACTTC
CAPNPATYEQYF
>TRBV7-2|.|few|TRBJ2-4
TGTGCCAGCAGCCCCGATGAGGTCGTAGGAAACATTCAGTACTTC
CASSPDEVVGNIQYF
>TRBV11-3|.|.|TRBJ2-2
TGTGCCAGCGAAAATACCAACACTGGGGAGCTGTTTTTT
CASENTNTGELFF
>TRBV4-1|TRBD2|.|TRBJ2-7
TGCGCCAGCAGCCAAGGAGAGCTAGCGGGGGCCTACGAGCAGTACTTC
CASSQGELAGAYEQYF
>TRBV29-1|TRBD2|.|TRBJ2-1
TGCAGCGTTAATAGGGGCCGCGGGAGAATGAATGAGCAGTTCTTC
CSVNRGRGRMNEQFF
>TRBV15|.|.|TRBJ1-1
TGTGCCACCAGCAGAGATACGGAGCGGAACACTGAAGCTTTCTTT
CATSRDTERNTEAFF
>TRBV20-1|.|.|TRBJ2-5
TGCAGTGCCAAGGGATCCCTACAAGCGACCCAGTACTTC
CSAKGSLQATQYF
>TRBV7-2|TRBD1|.|TRBJ2-6
TGTGCCAGCAGCGTCAACAGGGGGACTGGGGCCAACGTCCTGACTTTC
CASSVNRGTGANVLTF
>TRBV6-1|.|.|TRBJ1-1
TGTGCCAGCAGTCCGCCGGGGGGGGCCTCCGTGATGAACACTGAAGCTTTCTTT
CASSPPGGASVMNTEAFF
>TRBV20-1|.|few|TRBJ1-2
TGCAGTGCTAGAGGGACAGCAAAAACCACTAACTATGGCTACACCTTC
CSARGTAKTTNYGYTF
>TRBV6-1|TRBD1|.|TRBJ1-2
TGTGCCAGCAGGATTGGACAGGGCGTCGGTTATGGCTACACCTTC
CASRIGQGVGYGYTF
>TRBV7-6|.|.|TRBJ1-1
TGTGCCAGCAGCTTAGACCAGAGAGCGCCTGAAGCTTTCTTT
CASSLDQRAPEAFF